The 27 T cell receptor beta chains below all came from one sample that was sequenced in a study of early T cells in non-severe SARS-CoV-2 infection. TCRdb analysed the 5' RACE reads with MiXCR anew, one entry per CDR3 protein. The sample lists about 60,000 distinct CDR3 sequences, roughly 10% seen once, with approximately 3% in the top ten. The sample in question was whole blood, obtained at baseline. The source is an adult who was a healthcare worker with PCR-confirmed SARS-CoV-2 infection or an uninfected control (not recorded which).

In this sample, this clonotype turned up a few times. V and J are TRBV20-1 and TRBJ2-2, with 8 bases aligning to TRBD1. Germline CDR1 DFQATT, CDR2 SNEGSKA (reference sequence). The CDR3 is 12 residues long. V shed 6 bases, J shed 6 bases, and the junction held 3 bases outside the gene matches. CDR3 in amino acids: CSATQGAGELFF. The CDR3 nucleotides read TGCAGTGCCACACAGGGGGCCGGGGAGCTGTTTTTT.

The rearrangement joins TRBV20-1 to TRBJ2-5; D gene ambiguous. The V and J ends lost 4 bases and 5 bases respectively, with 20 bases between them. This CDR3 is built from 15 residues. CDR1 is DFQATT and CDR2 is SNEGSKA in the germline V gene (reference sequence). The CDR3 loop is CSANPFAATRETQYF. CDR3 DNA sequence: TGCAGTGCTAATCCTTTCGCGGCGACTCGGGAGACCCAGTACTTC.

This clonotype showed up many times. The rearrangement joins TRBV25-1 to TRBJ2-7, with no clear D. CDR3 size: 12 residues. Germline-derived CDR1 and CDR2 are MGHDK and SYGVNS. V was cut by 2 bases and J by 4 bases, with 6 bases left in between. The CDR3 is CASSEMGYEQYF. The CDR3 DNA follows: TGTGCCAGCAGTGAAATGGGGTACGAGCAGTACTTC.

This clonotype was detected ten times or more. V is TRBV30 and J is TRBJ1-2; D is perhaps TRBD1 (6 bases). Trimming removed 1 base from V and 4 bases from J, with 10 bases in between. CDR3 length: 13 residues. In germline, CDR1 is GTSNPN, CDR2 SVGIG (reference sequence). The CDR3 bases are TGTGCCTGGAGTGGGAACAGGGCCTATGGCTACACCTTC. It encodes CAWSGNRAYGYTF.

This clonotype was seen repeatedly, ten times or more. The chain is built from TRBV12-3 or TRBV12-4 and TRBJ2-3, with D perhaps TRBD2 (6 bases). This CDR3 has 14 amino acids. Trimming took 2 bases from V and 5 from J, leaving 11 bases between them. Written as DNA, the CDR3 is TGTGCCAGCAGTTTAAGGAGGGGTGAAGATACGCAGTATTTT. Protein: CASSLRRGEDTQYF.

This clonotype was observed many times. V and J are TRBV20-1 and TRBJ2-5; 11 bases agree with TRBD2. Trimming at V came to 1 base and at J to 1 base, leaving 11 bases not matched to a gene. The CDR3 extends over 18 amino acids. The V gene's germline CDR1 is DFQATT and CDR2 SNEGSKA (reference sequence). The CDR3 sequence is CSARGPGTSGPIQETQYF. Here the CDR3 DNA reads TGCAGTGCTAGAGGGCCCGGGACTAGCGGACCAATCCAAGAGACCCAGTACTTC.

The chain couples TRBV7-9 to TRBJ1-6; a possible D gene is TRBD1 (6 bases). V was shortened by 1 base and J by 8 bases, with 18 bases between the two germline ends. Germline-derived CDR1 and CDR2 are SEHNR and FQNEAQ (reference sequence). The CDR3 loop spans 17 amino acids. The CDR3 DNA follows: TGTGCCAGCAGCTTAGTTAACAGGGCAGCTTTTGATTCACCCCTCCACTTT. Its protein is CASSLVNRAAFDSPLHF.

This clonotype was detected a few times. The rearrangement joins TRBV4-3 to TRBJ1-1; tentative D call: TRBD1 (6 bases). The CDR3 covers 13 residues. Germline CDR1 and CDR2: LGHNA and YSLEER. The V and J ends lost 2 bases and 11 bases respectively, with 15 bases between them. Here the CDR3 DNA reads TGCGCCAGCAGCCAACGGGGGCGAGATTCGGCTTTCTTT. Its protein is CASSQRGRDSAFF.

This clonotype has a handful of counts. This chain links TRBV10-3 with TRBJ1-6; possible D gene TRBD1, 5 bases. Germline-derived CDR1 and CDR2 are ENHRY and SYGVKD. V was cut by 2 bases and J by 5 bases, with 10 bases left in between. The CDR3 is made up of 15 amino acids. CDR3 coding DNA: TGTGCCATCAGTGAGAGGGACGGGGATAATTCACCCCTCCACTTT. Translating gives CAISERDGDNSPLHF.

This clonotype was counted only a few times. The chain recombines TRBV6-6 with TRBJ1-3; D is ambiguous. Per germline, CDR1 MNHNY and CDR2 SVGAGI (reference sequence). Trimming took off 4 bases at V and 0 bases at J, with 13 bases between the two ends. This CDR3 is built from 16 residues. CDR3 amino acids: CASSSAVGSSGNTIYF. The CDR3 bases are TGTGCCAGCAGTTCGGCGGTGGGGAGCTCTGGAAACACCATATATTTT.

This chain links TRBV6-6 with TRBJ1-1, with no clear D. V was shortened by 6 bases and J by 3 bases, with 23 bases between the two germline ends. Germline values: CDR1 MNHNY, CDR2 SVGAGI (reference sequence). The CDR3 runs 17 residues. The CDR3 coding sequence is TGTGCCAGCAGCGGCCGGCCCGGCGGTGGGTCGGACACTGAAGCTTTCTTT. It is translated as CASSGRPGGGSDTEAFF.

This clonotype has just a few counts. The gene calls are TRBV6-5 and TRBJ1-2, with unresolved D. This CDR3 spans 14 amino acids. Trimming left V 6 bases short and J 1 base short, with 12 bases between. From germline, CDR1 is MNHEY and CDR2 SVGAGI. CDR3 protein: CASRSPPLNYGYTF. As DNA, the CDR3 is TGTGCCAGCAGAAGTCCCCCCCTTAACTATGGCTACACCTTC.

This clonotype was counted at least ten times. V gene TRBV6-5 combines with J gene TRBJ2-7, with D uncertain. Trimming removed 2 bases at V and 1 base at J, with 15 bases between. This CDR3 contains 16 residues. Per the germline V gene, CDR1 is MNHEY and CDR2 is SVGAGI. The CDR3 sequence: CASSYLIVGQSYEQYF. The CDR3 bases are TGTGCCAGCAGTTACCTTATTGTTGGCCAGTCCTACGAGCAGTACTTC.

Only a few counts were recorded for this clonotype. CDR3 region: CASSRWADRLSGPQHF. The CDR3 coding sequence is TGTGCCAGCAGCCGGTGGGCCGACAGGTTATCGGGGCCCCAGCATTTT. The rearrangement links TRBV5-5 to TRBJ1-5, with a weak D call TRBD1 (6 bases). The germline V and J ends were trimmed by 4 bases and 9 bases, with 23 bases remaining between them. This CDR3 region has 16 residues. CDR1 SGHKS and CDR2 YYEKEE come from the germline V gene (reference sequence). The variable domain in full, completed from reference TRBV5-5 and TRBJ1-5, reads DAGVTQSPTHLIKTRGQQVTLRCSPISGHKSVSWYQQVLGQGPQFIFQYYEKEERGRGNFPDRFSARQFPNYSSELNVNALLLGDSALYLCASSRWADRLSGPQHFGDGTRLSIL.

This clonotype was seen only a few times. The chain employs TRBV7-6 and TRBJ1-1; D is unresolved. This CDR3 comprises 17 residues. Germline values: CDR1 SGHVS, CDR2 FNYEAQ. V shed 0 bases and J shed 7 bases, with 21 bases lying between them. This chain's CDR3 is CASSLAVGEAIRNEAFF. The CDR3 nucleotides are TGTGCCAGCAGCTTAGCCGTTGGGGAGGCCATACGCAATGAAGCTTTCTTT.

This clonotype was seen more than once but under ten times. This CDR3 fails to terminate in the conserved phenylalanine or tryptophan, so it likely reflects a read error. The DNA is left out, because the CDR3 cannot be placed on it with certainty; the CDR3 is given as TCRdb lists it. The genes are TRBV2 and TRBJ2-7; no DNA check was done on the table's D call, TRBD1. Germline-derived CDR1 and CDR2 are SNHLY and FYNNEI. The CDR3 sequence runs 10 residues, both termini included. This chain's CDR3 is CASTRTPRSY.

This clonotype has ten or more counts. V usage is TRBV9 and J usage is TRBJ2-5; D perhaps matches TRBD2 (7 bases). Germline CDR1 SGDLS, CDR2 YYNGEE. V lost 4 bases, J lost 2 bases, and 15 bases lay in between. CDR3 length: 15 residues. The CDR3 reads CASSSRGGAQETQYF. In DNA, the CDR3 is TGTGCCAGCAGCTCCCGAGGGGGGGCACAAGAGACCCAGTACTTC.

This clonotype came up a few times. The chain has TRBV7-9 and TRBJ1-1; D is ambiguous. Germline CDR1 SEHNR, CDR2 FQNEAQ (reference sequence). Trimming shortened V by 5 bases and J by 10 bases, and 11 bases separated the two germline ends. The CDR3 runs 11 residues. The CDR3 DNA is TGTGCCAGCAGCCCCGGTCGGGTAGCTTTCTTT. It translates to CASSPGRVAFF.

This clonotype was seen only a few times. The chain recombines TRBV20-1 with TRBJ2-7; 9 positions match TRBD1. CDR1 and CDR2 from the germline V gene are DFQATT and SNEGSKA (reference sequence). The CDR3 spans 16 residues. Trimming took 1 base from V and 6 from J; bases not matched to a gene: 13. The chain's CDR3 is CSARVSGGQGFLEQYF. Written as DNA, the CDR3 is TGCAGTGCTAGAGTGTCGGGGGGACAGGGTTTTCTCGAGCAGTACTTC.

CDR3 nucleotide sequence: TGTGCCAGCAGCTTATGGACAGGGCACACTGAAGCTTTCTTT. Its protein is CASSLWTGHTEAFF. The genes are TRBV11-2 and TRBJ1-1; TRBD1 matches at 8 bases. Per germline, CDR1 SGHAT and CDR2 FQNNGV. This CDR3 spans 14 amino acids. With 2 bases clipped from V and 3 bases from J, the junction kept 2 bases outside the gene matches. The variable domain in full, with the rest retrieved from reference TRBV11-2 and TRBJ1-1, is EAGVAQSPRYKIIEKRQSVAFWCNPISGHATLYWYQQILGQGPKLLIQFQNNGVVDDSQLPKDRFSAERLKGVDSTLKIQPAKLEDSAVYLCASSLWTGHTEAFFGQGTRLTVV.

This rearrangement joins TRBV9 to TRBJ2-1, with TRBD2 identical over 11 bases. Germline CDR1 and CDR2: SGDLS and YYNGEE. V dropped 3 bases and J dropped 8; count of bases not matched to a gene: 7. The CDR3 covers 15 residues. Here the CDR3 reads CASSGLAGGTYEQFF. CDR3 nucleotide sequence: TGTGCCAGCAGCGGGCTAGCGGGGGGAACTTATGAGCAGTTCTTC.

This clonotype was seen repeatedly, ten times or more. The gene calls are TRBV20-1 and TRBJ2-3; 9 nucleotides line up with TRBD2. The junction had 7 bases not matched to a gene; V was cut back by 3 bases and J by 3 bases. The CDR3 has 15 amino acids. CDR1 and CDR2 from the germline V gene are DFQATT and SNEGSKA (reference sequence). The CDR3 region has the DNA TGCAGTGCTAGGAAAGCGGGGGGACGTACAGATACGCAGTATTTT. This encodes CSARKAGGRTDTQYF.

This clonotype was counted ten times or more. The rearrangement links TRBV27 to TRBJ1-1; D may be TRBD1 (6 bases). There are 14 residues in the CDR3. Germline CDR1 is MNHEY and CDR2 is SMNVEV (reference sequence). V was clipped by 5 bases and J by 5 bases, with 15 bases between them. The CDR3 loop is CASSTPGVGTEAFF. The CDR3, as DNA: TGTGCCAGCAGTACACCAGGGGTGGGGACTGAAGCTTTCTTT.

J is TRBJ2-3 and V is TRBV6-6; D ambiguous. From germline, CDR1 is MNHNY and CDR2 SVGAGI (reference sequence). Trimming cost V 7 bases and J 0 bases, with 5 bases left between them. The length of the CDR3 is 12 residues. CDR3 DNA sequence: TGTGCCAGCACGCGAAGCACAGATACGCAGTATTTT. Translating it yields CASTRSTDTQYF.

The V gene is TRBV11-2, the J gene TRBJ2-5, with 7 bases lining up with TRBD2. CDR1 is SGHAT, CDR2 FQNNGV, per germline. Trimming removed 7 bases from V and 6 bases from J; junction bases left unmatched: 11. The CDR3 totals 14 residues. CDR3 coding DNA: TGTGCCAGCACCACGGGAGGAGGGATACAGACCCAGTACTTC. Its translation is CASTTGGGIQTQYF.

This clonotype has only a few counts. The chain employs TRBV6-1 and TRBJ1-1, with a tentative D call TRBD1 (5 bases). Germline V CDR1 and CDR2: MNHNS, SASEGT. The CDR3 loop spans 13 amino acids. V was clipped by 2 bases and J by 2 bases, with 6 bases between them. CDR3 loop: CASSEQGNTEAFF. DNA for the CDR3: TGTGCCAGCAGTGAACAGGGAAACACTGAAGCTTTCTTT.

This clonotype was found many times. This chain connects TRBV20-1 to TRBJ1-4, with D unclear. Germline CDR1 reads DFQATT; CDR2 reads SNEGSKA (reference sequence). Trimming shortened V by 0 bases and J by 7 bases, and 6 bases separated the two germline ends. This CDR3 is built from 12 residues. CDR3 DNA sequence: TGCAGTGCTAGAGACCGGGCTGAAAAACTGTTTTTT. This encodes CSARDRAEKLFF.